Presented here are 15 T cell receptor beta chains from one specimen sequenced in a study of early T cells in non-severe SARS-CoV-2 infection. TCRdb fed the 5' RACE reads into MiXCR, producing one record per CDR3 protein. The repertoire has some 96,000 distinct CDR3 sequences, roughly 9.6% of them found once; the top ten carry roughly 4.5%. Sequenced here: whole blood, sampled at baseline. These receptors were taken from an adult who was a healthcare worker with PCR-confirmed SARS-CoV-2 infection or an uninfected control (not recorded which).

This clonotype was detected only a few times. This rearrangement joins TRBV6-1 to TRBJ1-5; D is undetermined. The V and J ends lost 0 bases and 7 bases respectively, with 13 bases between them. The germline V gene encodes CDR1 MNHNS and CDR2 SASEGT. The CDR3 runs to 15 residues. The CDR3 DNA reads TGTGCCAGCAGTGAAGCGAGTATCCAGCGGCAGCCCCAGCATTTT. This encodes CASSEASIQRQPQHF.

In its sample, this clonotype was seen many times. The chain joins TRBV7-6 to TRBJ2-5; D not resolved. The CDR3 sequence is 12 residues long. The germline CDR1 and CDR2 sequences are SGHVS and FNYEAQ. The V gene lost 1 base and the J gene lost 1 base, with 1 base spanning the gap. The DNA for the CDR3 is TGTGCCAGCAGCTTAGTCCAAGAGACCCAGTACTTC. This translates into CASSLVQETQYF.

CDR3 DNA: TGTGCCAGCAGCCTCGTTACATCTCAGACGCAGTATTTT. Translation gives CASSLVTSQTQYF. The genes are TRBV11-3 and TRBJ2-3; D gene uncertain. Germline V gene data show CDR1 as SGHNT and CDR2 as YENEEA. Trimming removed 5 bases from V and 9 bases from J, with 15 bases in between. This CDR3 has 13 amino acids.

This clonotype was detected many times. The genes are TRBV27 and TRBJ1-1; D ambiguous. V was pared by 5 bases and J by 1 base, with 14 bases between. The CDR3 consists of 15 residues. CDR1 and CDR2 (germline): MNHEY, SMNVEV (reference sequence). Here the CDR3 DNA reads TGTGCCAGCAGTCCACGGGCCTTATCGAACACTGAAGCTTTCTTT. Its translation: CASSPRALSNTEAFF.

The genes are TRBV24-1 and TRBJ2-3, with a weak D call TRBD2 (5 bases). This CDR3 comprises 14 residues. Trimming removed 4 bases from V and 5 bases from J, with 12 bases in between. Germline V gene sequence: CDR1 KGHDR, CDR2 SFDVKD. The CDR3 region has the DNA TGTGCCACCAGTGAATCGATCGGAGGAGATACGCAGTATTTT. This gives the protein CATSESIGGDTQYF.

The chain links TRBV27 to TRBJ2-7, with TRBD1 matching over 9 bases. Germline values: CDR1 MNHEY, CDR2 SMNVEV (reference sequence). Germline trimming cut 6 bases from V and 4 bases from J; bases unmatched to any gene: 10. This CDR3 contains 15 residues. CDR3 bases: TGTGCCAGCAGCCCCAGGGACAGGGTTAAGTACGAGCAGTACTTC. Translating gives CASSPRDRVKYEQYF.

The CDR3 DNA sequence: TGTGCCAGCAGTGAAGGACAGGGGCCTTACAATGAGCAGTTCTTC. It codes for CASSEGQGPYNEQFF. The rearrangement links TRBV6-1 to TRBJ2-1, with 8 bases aligning to TRBD1. The CDR3 consists of 15 residues. Trimming cost V 1 base and J 4 bases; bases outside gene matches: 3. Germline CDR1 reads MNHNS; CDR2 reads SASEGT.

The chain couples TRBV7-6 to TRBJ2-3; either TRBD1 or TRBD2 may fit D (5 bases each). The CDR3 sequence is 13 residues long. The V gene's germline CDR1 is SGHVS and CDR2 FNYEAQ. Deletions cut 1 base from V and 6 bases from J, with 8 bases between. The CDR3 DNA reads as TGTGCCAGCAGCTTAGTCTGGGGGGATACGCAGTATTTT. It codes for CASSLVWGDTQYF.

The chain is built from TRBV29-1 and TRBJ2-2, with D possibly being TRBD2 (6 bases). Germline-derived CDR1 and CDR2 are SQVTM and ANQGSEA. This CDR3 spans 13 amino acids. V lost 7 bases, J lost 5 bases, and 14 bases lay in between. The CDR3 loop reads CSAGTYSTGELFF. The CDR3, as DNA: TGCAGCGCCGGGACTTATTCGACCGGGGAGCTGTTTTTT.

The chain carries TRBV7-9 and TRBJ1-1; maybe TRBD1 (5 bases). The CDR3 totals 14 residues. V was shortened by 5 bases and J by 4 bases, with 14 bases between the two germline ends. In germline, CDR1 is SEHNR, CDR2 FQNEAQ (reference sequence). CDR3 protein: CASSPPGTATEAFF. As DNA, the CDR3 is TGTGCCAGCAGCCCCCCAGGGACGGCCACTGAAGCTTTCTTT. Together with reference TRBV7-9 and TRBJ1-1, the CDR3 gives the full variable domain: DTGVSQNPRHKITKRGQNVTFRCDPISEHNRLYWYRQTLGQGPEFLTYFQNEAQLEKSRLLSDRFSAERPKGSFSTLEIQRTEQGDSAMYLCASSPPGTATEAFFGQGTRLTVV.

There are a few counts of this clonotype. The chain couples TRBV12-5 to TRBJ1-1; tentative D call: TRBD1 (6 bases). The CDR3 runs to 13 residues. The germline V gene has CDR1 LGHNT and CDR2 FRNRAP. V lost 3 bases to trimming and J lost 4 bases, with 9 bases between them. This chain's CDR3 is CASGLEGGTEAFF. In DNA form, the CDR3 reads TGTGCTAGTGGTTTAGAAGGGGGCACTGAAGCTTTCTTT.

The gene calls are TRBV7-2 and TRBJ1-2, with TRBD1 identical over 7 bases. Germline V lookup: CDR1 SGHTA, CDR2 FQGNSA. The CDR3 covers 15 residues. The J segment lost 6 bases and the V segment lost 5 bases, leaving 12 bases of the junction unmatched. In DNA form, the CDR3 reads TGTGCCAGCAGCATTACAGGGGAGTCGTACGATGGCTACACCTTC. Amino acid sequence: CASSITGESYDGYTF.

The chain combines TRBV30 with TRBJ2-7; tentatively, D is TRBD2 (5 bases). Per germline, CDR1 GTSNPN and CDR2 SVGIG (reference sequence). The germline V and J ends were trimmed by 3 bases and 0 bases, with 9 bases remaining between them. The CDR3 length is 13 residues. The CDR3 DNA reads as TGTGCCTGGAGGACCGACTACTCCTACGAGCAGTACTTC. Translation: CAWRTDYSYEQYF.

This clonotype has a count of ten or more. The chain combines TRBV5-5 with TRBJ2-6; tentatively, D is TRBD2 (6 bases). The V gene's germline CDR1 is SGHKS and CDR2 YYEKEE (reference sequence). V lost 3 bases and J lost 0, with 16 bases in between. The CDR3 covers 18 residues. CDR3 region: CASSWRDPAGSGANVLTF. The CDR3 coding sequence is TGTGCCAGCAGCTGGAGGGACCCTGCCGGCTCTGGGGCCAACGTCCTGACTTTC.

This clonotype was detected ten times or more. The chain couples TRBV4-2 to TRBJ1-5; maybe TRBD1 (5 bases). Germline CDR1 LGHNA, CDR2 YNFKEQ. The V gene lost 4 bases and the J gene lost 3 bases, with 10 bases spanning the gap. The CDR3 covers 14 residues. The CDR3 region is CASSPDRNNQPQHF. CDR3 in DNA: TGTGCCAGCAGCCCAGACAGAAACAATCAGCCCCAGCATTTT.